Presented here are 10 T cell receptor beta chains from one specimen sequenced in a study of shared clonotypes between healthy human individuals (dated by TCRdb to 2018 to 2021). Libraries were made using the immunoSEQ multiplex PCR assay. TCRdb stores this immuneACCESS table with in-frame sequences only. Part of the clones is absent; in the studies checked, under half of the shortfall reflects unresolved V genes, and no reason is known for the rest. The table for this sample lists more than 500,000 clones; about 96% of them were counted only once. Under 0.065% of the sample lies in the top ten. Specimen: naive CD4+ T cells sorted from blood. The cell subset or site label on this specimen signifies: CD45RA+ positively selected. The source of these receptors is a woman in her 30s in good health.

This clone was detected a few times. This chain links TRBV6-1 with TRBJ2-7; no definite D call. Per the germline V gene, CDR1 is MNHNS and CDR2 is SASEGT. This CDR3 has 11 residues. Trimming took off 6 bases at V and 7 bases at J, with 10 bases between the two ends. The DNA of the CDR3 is TGTGCCAGCAGACAAACTTGGGAGCAGTACTTC. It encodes CASRQTWEQYF.

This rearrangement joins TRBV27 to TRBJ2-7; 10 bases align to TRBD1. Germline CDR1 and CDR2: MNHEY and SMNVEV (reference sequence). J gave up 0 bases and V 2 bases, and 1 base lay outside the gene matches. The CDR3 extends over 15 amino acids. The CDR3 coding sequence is TGTGCCAGCAGTTTAAGGACAGGGGGCTCCTACGAGCAGTACTTC. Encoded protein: CASSLRTGGSYEQYF.

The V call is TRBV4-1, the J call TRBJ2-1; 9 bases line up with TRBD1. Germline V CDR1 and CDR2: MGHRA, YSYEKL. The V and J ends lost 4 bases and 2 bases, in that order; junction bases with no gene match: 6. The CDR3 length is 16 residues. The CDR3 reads CASSRPGTGTYNEQFF. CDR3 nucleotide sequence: TGCGCCAGCAGCCGCCCCGGGACAGGGACCTACAATGAGCAGTTCTTC.

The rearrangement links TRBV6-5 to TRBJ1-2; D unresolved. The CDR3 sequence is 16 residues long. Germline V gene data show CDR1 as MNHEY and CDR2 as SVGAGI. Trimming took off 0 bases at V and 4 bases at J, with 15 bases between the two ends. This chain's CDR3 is CASSYSTHGYFYGYTF. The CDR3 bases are TGTGCCAGCAGTTACTCGACGCATGGATATTTCTATGGCTACACCTTC.

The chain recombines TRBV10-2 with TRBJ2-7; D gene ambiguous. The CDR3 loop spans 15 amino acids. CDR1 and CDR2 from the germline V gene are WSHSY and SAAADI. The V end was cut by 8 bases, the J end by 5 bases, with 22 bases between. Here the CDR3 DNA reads TGCGCCAGCTCTTTGGGGAAGATCCTGAACGACGAGCAGTACTTC. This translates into CASSLGKILNDEQYF.

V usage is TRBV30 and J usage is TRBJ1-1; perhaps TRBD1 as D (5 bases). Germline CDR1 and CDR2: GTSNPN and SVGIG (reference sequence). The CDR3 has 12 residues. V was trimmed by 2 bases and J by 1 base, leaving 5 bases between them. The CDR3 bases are TGTGCCTGGAGTCAGGGGAACACTGAAGCTTTCTTT. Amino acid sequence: CAWSQGNTEAFF.

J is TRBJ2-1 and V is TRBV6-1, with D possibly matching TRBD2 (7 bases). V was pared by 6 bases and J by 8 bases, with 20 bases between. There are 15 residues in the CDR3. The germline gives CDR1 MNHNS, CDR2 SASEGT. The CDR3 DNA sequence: TGTGCCAGCAGAGGGGGGCCCACGGCGGGAGATGAGCAGTTCTTC. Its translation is CASRGGPTAGDEQFF.

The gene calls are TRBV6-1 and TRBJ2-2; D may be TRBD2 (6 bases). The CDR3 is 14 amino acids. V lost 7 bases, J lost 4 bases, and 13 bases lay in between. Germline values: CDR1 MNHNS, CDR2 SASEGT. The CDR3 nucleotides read TGTGCCAGCACGGTGGAGGGATTCACCGGGGAGCTGTTTTTT. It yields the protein CASTVEGFTGELFF.

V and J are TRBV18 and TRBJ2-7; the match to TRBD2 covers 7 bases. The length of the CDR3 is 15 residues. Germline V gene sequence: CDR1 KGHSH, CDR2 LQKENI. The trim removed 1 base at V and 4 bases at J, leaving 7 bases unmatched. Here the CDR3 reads CASSPRSTLAYEQYF. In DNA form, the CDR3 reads TGTGCCAGCTCACCACGGTCTACACTAGCGTACGAGCAGTACTTC.

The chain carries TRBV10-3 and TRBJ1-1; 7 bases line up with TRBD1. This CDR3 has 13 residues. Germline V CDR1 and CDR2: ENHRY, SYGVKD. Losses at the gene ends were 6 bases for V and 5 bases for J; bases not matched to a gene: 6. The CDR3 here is CAIRETGRTEAFF. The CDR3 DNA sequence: TGTGCCATCAGGGAGACAGGGAGAACTGAAGCTTTCTTT.